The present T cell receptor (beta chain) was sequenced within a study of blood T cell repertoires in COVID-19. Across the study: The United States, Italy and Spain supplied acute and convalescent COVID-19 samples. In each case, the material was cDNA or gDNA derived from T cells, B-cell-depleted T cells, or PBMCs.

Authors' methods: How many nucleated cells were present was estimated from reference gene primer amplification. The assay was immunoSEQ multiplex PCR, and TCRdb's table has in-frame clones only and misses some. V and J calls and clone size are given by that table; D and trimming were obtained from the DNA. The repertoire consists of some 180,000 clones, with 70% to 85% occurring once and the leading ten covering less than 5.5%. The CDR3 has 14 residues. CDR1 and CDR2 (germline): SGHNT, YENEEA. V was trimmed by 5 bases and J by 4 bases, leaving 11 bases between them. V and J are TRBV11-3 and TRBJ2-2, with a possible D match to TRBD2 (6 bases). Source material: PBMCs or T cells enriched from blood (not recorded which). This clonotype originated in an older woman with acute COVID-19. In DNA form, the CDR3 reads TGTGCCAGCAGCCACCGGGAGACCACCGGGGAGCTGTTTTTT. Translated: CASSHRETTGELFF.